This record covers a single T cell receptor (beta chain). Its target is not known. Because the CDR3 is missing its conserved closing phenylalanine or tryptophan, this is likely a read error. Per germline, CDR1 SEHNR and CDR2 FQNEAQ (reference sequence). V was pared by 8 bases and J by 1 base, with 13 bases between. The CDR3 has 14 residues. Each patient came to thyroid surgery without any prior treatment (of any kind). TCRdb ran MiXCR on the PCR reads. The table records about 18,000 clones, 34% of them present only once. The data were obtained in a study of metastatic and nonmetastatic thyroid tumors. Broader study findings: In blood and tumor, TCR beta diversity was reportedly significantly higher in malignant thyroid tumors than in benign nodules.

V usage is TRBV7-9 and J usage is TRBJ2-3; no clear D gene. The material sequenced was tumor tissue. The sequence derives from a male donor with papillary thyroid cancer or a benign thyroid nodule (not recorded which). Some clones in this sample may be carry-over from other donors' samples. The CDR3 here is CASGSFVCTDTQYV. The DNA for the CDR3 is TGTGCCAGCGGCTCCTTTGTCTGCACAGATACGCAGTATGTT.